Here is one TCR beta chain with its context. These data come from a study of blood T cell repertoires in COVID-19. Study in general: The origin of the acute and convalescent COVID-19 samples was the United States, Italy and Spain. Nucleic acid was either cDNA or gDNA, and it came from T cells, B-cell-depleted T cells, or PBMCs.

A Seattle source enrolled patients during active infection and followed them longitudinally. Trimming removed 2 bases from V and 4 bases from J; junction bases left unmatched: 7. CDR3 size: 16 residues. The germline V gene encodes CDR1 SGHDT and CDR2 YYEEEE. The repertoire was sequenced with immunoSEQ multiplex PCR; TCRdb's copy has only in-frame clones and lacks some. This table has tens of thousands of clones, approximately 84% appearing once. Sequenced material: peripheral blood. The TCR was taken from a man in his 60s with COVID-19, enrolled during active disease. This chain uses TRBV5-6 with TRBJ2-3; TRBD2 matches 10 bases. CDR3 residues: CASSFASSGSADTQYF. The CDR3 coding sequence is TGTGCCAGCAGCTTCGCCTCTAGCGGGAGTGCAGATACGCAGTATTTT. The full variable domain, its missing parts supplied by reference TRBV5-6 and TRBJ2-3, is DAGVTQSPTHLIKTRGQQVTLRCSPKSGHDTVSWYQQALGQGPQFIFQYYEEEERQRGNFPDRFSGHQFPNYSSELNVNALLLGDSALYLCASSFASSGSADTQYFGPGTRLTVL.